The clone carrying this TCR beta chain was observed a few times. The sample comes from a study of OX40 agonist ivuxolimab in advanced cancers. This CDR3 spans 13 amino acids. The ends lost 8 bases at V and 3 bases at J; junction bases unmatched: 2. CDR1 is SNHLY and CDR2 is FYNNEI in the germline V gene. Profiled with immunoSEQ multiplex PCR; TCRdb holds only in-frame clones, not every one. The table has 73,000 or so clones, 90% to 95% seen once; the top ten hold 0.44%. The clonotype originates from an adult with an advanced solid tumor such as melanoma, head and neck, liver or kidney cancer. The starting material was CD4+ or CD8+ T cells sorted from blood, obtained in a trial of the OX40 agonist ivuxolimab. The gene calls are TRBV2 and TRBJ1-1, with TRBD1 matching over 11 bases. In DNA form, the CDR3 reads TGTGCCAGCGGGACAGGGGGTCACACTGAAGCTTTCTTT. Translation: CASGTGGHTEAFF.